One sample yielded the 27 T cell receptor beta chains listed below, sequenced in a study of T cells after yellow fever vaccination. TCRdb re-derived calls from the 5' RACE reads in MiXCR, one entry per CDR3 protein. The sample shows about 630,000 distinct CDR3 sequences, over 9% of them seen only once. The sequenced sample was PBMCs, obtained on the day of the yellow fever booster vaccination. These receptors were obtained from a man younger than 40 who received the YFV17D yellow fever vaccine.

This clonotype was counted between two and nine times. This CDR3 reads CASSLEGLAAVYNEQFF. The CDR3 DNA is TGTGCCAGCAGCTTAGAGGGGCTAGCGGCGGTCTACAATGAGCAGTTCTTC. This chain uses TRBV7-8 with TRBJ2-1; TRBD2 agrees at 7 bases. J lost 3 bases, V lost 1 base, and 9 bases had no gene match. The germline V gene has CDR1 SGHVS and CDR2 FQNEAQ. CDR3 size: 17 residues.

This clonotype has more than one count but fewer than ten. The chain links TRBV2 to TRBJ2-7; D remains unclear. The CDR3 totals 14 residues. Germline V gene sequence: CDR1 SNHLY, CDR2 FYNNEI. Between the trimmed V and J ends, which lost 5 bases and 3 bases, there was a span of 14 bases. The CDR3 region has the DNA TGTGCCAGCAGTAACAAAGGGTACGGCTACGAGCAGTACTTC. Encoded protein: CASSNKGYGYEQYF.

J is TRBJ2-3 and V is TRBV4-3; tentatively, D is TRBD2 (5 bases). Trimming removed 5 bases from V and 2 bases from J, with 14 bases in between. CDR1 LGHNA and CDR2 YSLEER come from the germline V gene. The CDR3 runs to 15 residues. CDR3 sequence: CASSLSSGNTDTQYF. The CDR3 DNA is TGCGCCAGCAGCTTGAGCTCCGGGAACACAGATACGCAGTATTTT.

This clonotype was counted a few times. CDR3 protein: CATSSGVRNTEAFF. The CDR3 coding sequence is TGTGCCACCAGTTCGGGCGTCCGGAACACTGAAGCTTTCTTT. This sequence joins TRBV15 and TRBJ1-1; D is unresolved. This CDR3 comprises 14 residues. The V gene's germline CDR1 is LNHNV and CDR2 YYDKDF (reference sequence). Trimming took off 6 bases at V and 1 base at J, with 12 bases between the two ends.

This clonotype was counted ten times or more. The genes are TRBV29-1 and TRBJ2-5; D possibly corresponds to TRBD1 (5 bases). The CDR3 is 12 residues long. From germline, CDR1 is SQVTM and CDR2 ANQGSEA. V lost 5 bases, J lost 2 bases, and 9 bases lay in between. The CDR3, as DNA: TGCAGCGTTAACCGACAGCAAGAGACCCAGTACTTC. As protein: CSVNRQQETQYF.

This clonotype was seen a handful of times. The V and J genes are TRBV20-1 and TRBJ2-7; D remains ambiguous. Germline CDR1 DFQATT, CDR2 SNEGSKA (reference sequence). The germline V and J ends were trimmed by 2 bases and 6 bases, with 8 bases remaining between them. The length of the CDR3 is 11 residues. The CDR3 loop is CSARLGREQYF. DNA of the CDR3: TGCAGTGCTAGATTGGGTCGCGAGCAGTACTTC.

This clonotype was observed many times. V usage is TRBV4-3 and J usage is TRBJ2-7, with D maybe TRBD1 (5 bases). From germline, CDR1 is LGHNA and CDR2 YSLEER. CDR3 length: 16 amino acids. Between the trimmed V and J ends, which lost 4 bases and 0 bases, there was a span of 16 bases. The CDR3 region is CASSRNVRGSSYEQYF. Here the CDR3 DNA reads TGCGCCAGCAGCCGGAATGTTAGGGGAAGCTCCTACGAGCAGTACTTC.

The V gene is TRBV28, the J gene TRBJ2-7; D possibly corresponds to TRBD1 (6 bases). Per the germline V gene, CDR1 is MDHEN and CDR2 is SYDVKM. The V and J ends lost 8 bases and 3 bases respectively, with 20 bases between them. The length of the CDR3 is 15 residues. The CDR3 DNA reads as TGTGCCAGCGGCAGGGGAGTTGGGGAGTTCTACGAGCAGTACTTC. Residues: CASGRGVGEFYEQYF.

Ten or more counts support this clonotype. The genes are TRBV20-1 and TRBJ2-2; TRBD2 agrees at 8 bases. The trim removed 6 bases at V and 3 bases at J, leaving 3 bases unmatched. This CDR3 region has 13 residues. Germline V gives CDR1 DFQATT, CDR2 SNEGSKA (reference sequence). The CDR3 coding sequence is TGCAGTGCAAAGGGACTAGACACCGGGGAGCTGTTTTTT. It yields the protein CSAKGLDTGELFF.

This clonotype has ten or more counts. V usage is TRBV6-1 and J usage is TRBJ2-1; 10 positions agree with TRBD2. Germline V gene lookup returns CDR1 MNHNS and CDR2 SASEGT. V lost 6 bases and J lost 2; bases outside the gene matches: 13. The CDR3 covers 18 residues. The CDR3 region has the DNA TGTGCCAGCAGGAACGAACCTAGCGGGAGTGGCGCCTACAATGAGCAGTTCTTC. Encoded protein: CASRNEPSGSGAYNEQFF.

This chain uses TRBV15 with TRBJ2-3, with 8 bases aligning to TRBD2. V lost 3 bases, J lost 6 bases, and 11 bases stayed unmatched. CDR3 size: 16 residues. CDR1 and CDR2 from the germline V gene are LNHNV and YYDKDF (reference sequence). The chain's CDR3 is CATSSFSGGATDTQYF. The CDR3 DNA reads TGTGCCACCAGCAGTTTTTCGGGAGGGGCGACGGATACGCAGTATTTT.

This clonotype was seen a few times. The rearrangement uses TRBV7-2 and TRBJ2-3; D remains unclear. The CDR3 is 14 amino acids. V was clipped by 4 bases and J by 1 base, with 9 bases between them. The germline V gene has CDR1 SGHTA and CDR2 FQGNSA. The CDR3 region is CASSSPLRTDTQYF. CDR3 coding DNA: TGTGCCAGCAGCTCACCGTTGCGCACAGATACGCAGTATTTT.

This clonotype was recorded a few times. CDR3 residues: CASSEGISANSPLHF. The CDR3 nucleotides are TGTGCCAGCAGCGAAGGGATTTCGGCTAATTCACCCCTCCACTTT. The rearrangement uses TRBV3-1 and TRBJ1-6; D gene ambiguous. V lost 5 bases and J lost 6, with 14 bases in between. Germline CDR1 and CDR2: LGHDT and YNNKEL (reference sequence). This CDR3 comprises 15 residues.

This clonotype was found a few times. CDR3 residues: CASSLGNTGTGELFF. The CDR3 DNA follows: TGCGCCAGCAGCTTGGGAAATACGGGCACCGGGGAGCTGTTTTTT. The V and J genes are TRBV5-1 and TRBJ2-2; D is uncertain. Trimming stripped 0 bases from V and 4 bases from J, with 10 bases between. CDR3 length equals 15 residues. Germline V gene data show CDR1 as SGHRS and CDR2 as YFSETQ.

V gene TRBV20-1 combines with J gene TRBJ2-5; the D is unclear. Germline-derived CDR1 and CDR2 are DFQATT and SNEGSKA (reference sequence). The length of the CDR3 is 15 residues. V lost 0 bases and J 1 base, leaving 12 bases between the germline ends. The CDR3 DNA sequence: TGCAGTGCTAGAGACGGCAGGCACCCCCAAGAGACCCAGTACTTC. Translating it yields CSARDGRHPQETQYF.

This sequence joins TRBV20-1 and TRBJ2-3; D possibly uses TRBD1 or TRBD2 (5 bases each). The CDR3 covers 13 residues. Between the trimmed V and J ends, which lost 5 bases and 4 bases, there was a span of 13 bases. Germline V gene sequence: CDR1 DFQATT, CDR2 SNEGSKA (reference sequence). Here the CDR3 reads CSADGTSPDTQYF. CDR3 coding DNA: TGCAGTGCTGACGGGACCTCCCCAGATACGCAGTATTTT.

The V and J genes are TRBV7-8 and TRBJ2-2, with D possibly TRBD2 on 5 matching bases. CDR3 size: 16 residues. V was trimmed by 8 bases and J by 1 base, leaving 17 bases between them. Germline CDR1 and CDR2: SGHVS and FQNEAQ. In nucleotides, the CDR3 is TGTGCCAGCGGTCGAGGAGGTCGACAGAACACCGGGGAGCTGTTTTTT. It codes for CASGRGGRQNTGELFF. Full variable domain (rest looked up from reference TRBV7-8 and TRBJ2-2): GAGVSQSPRYKVAKRGQDVALRCDPISGHVSLFWYQQALGQGPEFLTYFQNEAQLDKSGLPSDRFFAERPEGSVSTLKIQRTQQEDSAVYLCASGRGGRQNTGELFFGEGSRLTVL.

The chain uses TRBV3-1 and TRBJ2-7, with D maybe TRBD2 (5 bases). Germline V lookup: CDR1 LGHDT, CDR2 YNNKEL (reference sequence). Trimming took off 4 bases at V and 5 bases at J, with 21 bases between the two ends. There are 16 residues in the CDR3. For the CDR3, the DNA is TGTGCCAGCAGCCGCGGCCGCCCGGGGAATATGGACGAGCAGTACTTC. It specifies CASSRGRPGNMDEQYF.

J is TRBJ1-2 and V is TRBV5-1, with 7 nucleotides matching TRBD1. Germline CDR1 SGHRS, CDR2 YFSETQ. V shed 4 bases and J 8 bases; nucleotides not matched to a gene: 8. The CDR3 is 13 residues long. The CDR3 protein is CASSPFGQEGYTF. The CDR3 bases are TGCGCCAGCAGCCCGTTCGGACAGGAAGGCTACACCTTC.

This clonotype was observed many times. The rearrangement uses TRBV12-3 or TRBV12-4 and TRBJ1-6; TRBD1 might be the D (5 bases). V was shortened by 5 bases and J by 7 bases, with 12 bases between the two germline ends. The CDR3 contains 14 residues. The CDR3 sequence is CASSQSTVNSPLHF. The CDR3 DNA sequence: TGTGCCAGCAGTCAATCGACAGTAAATTCACCCCTCCACTTT.

This clonotype was picked up a small number of times. The rearrangement links TRBV20-1 to TRBJ2-1; 7 bases are shared with TRBD2. With V trimmed by 2 bases and J by 7 bases, 8 bases remained unmatched. Looked up from germline, CDR1 is DFQATT and CDR2 is SNEGSKA (reference sequence). The CDR3 totals 14 residues. CDR3 sequence (DNA): TGCAGTGCTAGACCCGCGACTAGCTCTAATGAGCAGTTCTTC. Amino acid sequence: CSARPATSSNEQFF.

This clonotype was seen only a few times. This chain joins TRBV5-4 and TRBJ2-2; D remains unclear. This CDR3 region has 13 residues. CDR1 and CDR2 from the germline V gene are SGHNT and YYREEE (reference sequence). The ends were cut back, 0 bases at V and 6 bases at J, with 6 bases in the middle. The CDR3 region is CASSLDGSGELFF. The CDR3 DNA sequence: TGTGCCAGCAGCTTGGATGGCTCCGGGGAGCTGTTTTTT.

The gene calls are TRBV4-3 and TRBJ2-6; 7 bases align to TRBD1. With V trimmed by 4 bases and J by 0 bases, 3 bases remained unmatched. This CDR3 comprises 16 residues. Per the germline V gene, CDR1 is LGHNA and CDR2 is YSLEER. This CDR3 is CASSLWTGSGANVLTF. CDR3 sequence (DNA): TGCGCCAGCAGCCTCTGGACAGGCTCTGGGGCCAACGTCCTGACTTTC.

This clonotype was counted between two and nine times. The V and J genes are TRBV2 and TRBJ1-4; possibly TRBD1 for D (6 bases). V was cut by 6 bases and J by 4 bases, with 12 bases left in between. The CDR3 sequence is 14 residues long. Germline values: CDR1 SNHLY, CDR2 FYNNEI. The CDR3 nucleotides are TGTGCCAGCAGGAGGGGACACCTTAATGAAAAACTGTTTTTT. Its translation is CASRRGHLNEKLFF.

The V call is TRBV4-3, the J call TRBJ1-3; D is undetermined. V was clipped by 0 bases and J by 3 bases, with 6 bases between them. The germline CDR1 and CDR2 sequences are LGHNA and YSLEER. The CDR3 runs to 14 residues. CDR3 sequence: CASSQDKFGNTIYF. The CDR3 region has the DNA TGCGCCAGCAGCCAAGATAAATTTGGAAACACCATATATTTT.

This chain connects TRBV12-3 or TRBV12-4 to TRBJ1-5; D gene unclear. Between the trimmed V and J ends, which lost 4 bases and 5 bases, there was a span of 9 bases. This CDR3 contains 13 residues. For the CDR3, the DNA is TGTGCCAGCAGTTCGACCACCGATCAGCCCCAGCATTTT. Its protein product is CASSSTTDQPQHF.

This rearrangement joins TRBV12-3 or TRBV12-4 to TRBJ2-1; 9 bases are shared with TRBD2. V shed 5 bases and J 5 bases; nucleotides not matched to a gene: 13. The CDR3 runs to 17 residues. The CDR3 here is CASSPPSGTSQNNEQFF. The CDR3, as DNA: TGTGCCAGCAGTCCCCCCTCCGGGACTAGCCAAAACAATGAGCAGTTCTTC.